One sample yielded the 31 T cell receptor beta chains listed below, sequenced in a study of T cell clonality in common variable immunodeficiency. Sequenced by immunoSEQ multiplex PCR; TCRdb stores in-frame clones only, minus some. Altogether approximately 37,000 clones were found in the sample, and no singletons occur. Sequenced: peripheral blood mononuclear cells. Receptors were obtained from a person between 18 and 75 years old in good health.

This clone appeared many times. The read finishes 3 residues shy of the CDR3 end, and the germline J gene is used to complete it. The chain combines TRBV7-9 with TRBJ2-7, with D tentatively TRBD1 (5 bases). Germline V gives CDR1 SEHNR, CDR2 FQNEAQ (reference sequence). Trimming removed 5 bases at V and 3 bases at J, with 11 bases between. The length of the CDR3 is 13 residues. The CDR3 loop is CASSPPGHYEQYF. CDR3 DNA (partial): TGTGCCAGCAGCCCTCCAGGGCACTACGAG.

There are many counts of this clone. The CDR3 goes on 3 residues after the read ends, and that part is filled in from the germline J gene. The chain joins TRBV14 to TRBJ1-2; weak D call: TRBD1 (5 bases). Germline V gene lookup returns CDR1 SGHDN and CDR2 FVKESK. The CDR3 loop spans 14 amino acids. Incomplete CDR3 DNA: TGTGCCAGCAGCCTCCAGCGGGACGGTGGCGGC. It yields the protein CASSLQRDGGG. The full CDR3 is CASSLQRDGGGYTF. The complete variable domain, with remaining parts taken from reference TRBV14 and TRBJ1-2, reads EAGVTQFPSHSVIEKGQTVTLRCDPISGHDNLYWYRRVMGKEIKFLLHFVKESKQDESGMPNNRFLAERTGGTYSTLKVQPAELEDSGVYFCASSLQRDGGGYTFGSGTRLTVV.

This clone was detected ten times or more. The CDR3: CASSRSGREDTQYF. The part of the CDR3 DNA that was read is TGTGCCAGCTCACGTAGCGGGAGGGAAGATACG. The chain links TRBV18 to TRBJ2-3; 11 nucleotides align to TRBD2. Read sequence stops 3 residues before the CDR3 end, and the germline J gene provides the missing end. J gave up 5 bases and V 4 bases, and 2 bases lay outside the gene matches. The CDR3 loop spans 14 amino acids. Per the germline V gene, CDR1 is KGHSH and CDR2 is LQKENI.

This clone has at least ten counts. The read ends 3 residues shy of where the CDR3 ends; the end is completed using the germline J gene. V is TRBV18 and J is TRBJ2-2, with TRBD1 identical over 10 bases. The ends lost 6 bases at V and 9 bases at J; junction bases unmatched: 7. Germline V lookup: CDR1 KGHSH, CDR2 LQKENI. The CDR3 contains 14 residues. Partial CDR3 DNA: TGTGCCAGCTCCCGGGACAGGGGATACCGGGAG. Amino acid sequence: CASSRDRGYRE. In full, the CDR3 is CASSRDRGYRELFF. Full variable domain (remainder filled in from reference TRBV18 and TRBJ2-2): NAGVMQNPRHLVRRRGQEARLRCSPMKGHSHVYWYRQLPEEGLKFMVYLQKENIIDESGMPKERFSAEFPKEGPSILRIQQVVRGDSAAYFCASSRDRGYRELFFGEGSRLTVL.

Ten or more counts support this clone. With the read ending 3 residues before the CDR3 end, the germline J gene is used to fill in that end. The V gene is TRBV5-1, the J gene TRBJ2-7; 10 bases agree with TRBD1. The CDR3 totals 16 residues. The ends lost 3 bases at V and 1 base at J; junction bases unmatched: 7. Germline V CDR1 and CDR2: SGHRS, YFSETQ. The CDR3 bases that were read are TGCGCCAGCAGCTGGGGGGACAGGGGCGATTCCTACGAG. It translates to CASSWGDRGDSYE. The whole CDR3 protein is CASSWGDRGDSYEQYF. Drawing the rest from reference TRBV5-1 and TRBJ2-7, the complete variable domain is KAGVTQTPRYLIKTRGQQVTLSCSPISGHRSVSWYQQTPGQGLQFLFEYFSETQRNKGNFPGRFSGRQFSNSRSEMNVSTLELGDSALYLCASSWGDRGDSYEQYFGPGTRLTVT.

This clone was recorded at least ten times. The read halts 3 residues ahead of the CDR3 end, with the missing end drawn from the germline J gene. The chain uses TRBV18 and TRBJ2-2; perhaps TRBD2 as D (6 bases). In germline, CDR1 is KGHSH, CDR2 LQKENI. V dropped 1 base and J dropped 4 bases, with 10 bases sitting between them. The CDR3 is made up of 15 amino acids. The covered CDR3 bases are TGTGCCAGCTCACCACGGCAGGGAGGCACCGGGGAG. The encoded protein is CASSPRQGGTGE. The whole CDR3 reads CASSPRQGGTGELFF.

Only a few counts were recorded for this clone. The CDR3 is cut off 3 residues early in the read; its end comes from the germline J gene. V usage is TRBV20-1 and J usage is TRBJ2-1; 7 bases match TRBD2. Trimming removed 2 bases from V and 0 bases from J; junction bases left unmatched: 7. This CDR3 contains 16 residues. Germline V gene data show CDR1 as DFQATT and CDR2 as SNEGSKA (reference sequence). CDR3 bases read: TGCAGTGCTAGAATTATAGGCGGGAGCTCCTACAATGAG. This gives the protein CSARIIGGSSYNE. The entire CDR3 is CSARIIGGSSYNEQFF.

This clone was seen ten or more times. The DNA ends 3 residues before the CDR3 does, and the rest of the CDR3 is filled in from the germline J gene. The chain carries TRBV20-1 and TRBJ2-5; unclear D gene. The CDR3 runs 10 residues. The V end was cut by 6 bases, the J end by 2 bases, with 4 bases between. Germline CDR1 and CDR2: DFQATT and SNEGSKA (reference sequence). The CDR3: CSAVQETQYF. CDR3 DNA, as far as it was read: TGCAGTGCCGTACAAGAGACC.

This clone was seen ten or more times. The read is 3 residues too short to cover the CDR3 end, so that end is filled in from the germline J gene. The V gene is TRBV20-1, the J gene TRBJ1-2; 9 nucleotides agree with TRBD1. V lost 2 bases to trimming and J lost 1 base; unmatched junction nucleotides: 2. The CDR3 runs to 14 residues. Per germline, CDR1 DFQATT and CDR2 SNEGSKA (reference sequence). The sequenced part of the CDR3 DNA is TGCAGTGCTAGACCGACAGGGGGTAACTATGGC. It is translated as CSARPTGGNYG. The full CDR3 sequence reads CSARPTGGNYGYTF.

This clone was seen ten or more times. Coverage ceases 3 residues before the CDR3 finishes, and the germline J gene fills in the end. The J gene is TRBJ1-2, the V gene TRBV20-1; D uncertain. Per germline, CDR1 DFQATT and CDR2 SNEGSKA (reference sequence). This CDR3 comprises 11 residues. V shed 5 bases and J shed 5 bases, with 9 bases lying between them. CDR3 bases read: TGCAGTGCTCCCGAACTATATGGC. Amino acids: CSAPELYG. The full CDR3 is CSAPELYGYTF.

Ten or more counts support this clone. Read coverage stops 3 residues before the CDR3 terminus; the germline J gene supplies the remainder. The chain combines TRBV7-3 with TRBJ1-1; possible D gene TRBD1, 5 bases. Germline V gene sequence: CDR1 SGHTA, CDR2 FQGTGA. CDR3 length: 13 residues. The part of the CDR3 DNA that was read is TGTGCCAGCAGCAAAGACACAGGAAGAGGA. Protein product: CASSKDTGRG. In full, the CDR3 is CASSKDTGRGAFF.

This clone was observed at least ten times. The read falls 3 residues short of the CDR3 end, and the missing part is taken from the germline J gene. The chain combines TRBV18 with TRBJ2-7; 9 bases agree with TRBD2. The CDR3 extends over 15 amino acids. Germline V gene lookup returns CDR1 KGHSH and CDR2 LQKENI. The J segment lost 5 bases and the V segment lost 2 bases, leaving 7 bases of the junction unmatched. CDR3 residues: CASSPASGTNHEQYF. The CDR3 DNA, read in part, is TGTGCCAGCTCACCAGCTAGCGGGACAAACCACGAG.

The sample holds a few counts of this clone. The read ends 3 residues before the CDR3 terminus; that terminus is restored from the germline J gene. The chain joins TRBV20-1 to TRBJ2-7, with 10 nucleotides matching TRBD2. Per the germline V gene, CDR1 is DFQATT and CDR2 is SNEGSKA (reference sequence). V shed 6 bases, J shed 3 bases, and the junction held 17 bases outside the gene matches. This CDR3 is built from 17 residues. The covered CDR3 bases are TGCAGTGCCCCGTCAGCGGGAGGGCGTTATGGGGGCTACGAG. Translation: CSAPSAGGRYGGYE. The entire CDR3 protein is CSAPSAGGRYGGYEQYF.

This clone was counted a few times. The read finishes 3 residues shy of the CDR3 end, and the germline J gene is used to complete it. This chain uses TRBV6-2 or TRBV6-3 with TRBJ2-7; 12 positions match TRBD2. The trim removed 6 bases at V and 0 bases at J, leaving 3 bases unmatched. Germline V CDR1 and CDR2: MNHEY, SVGEGT. The CDR3 has 15 amino acids. The covered CDR3 bases are TGTGCCAGCAGAAGACTAGCGGGAGACTCCTACGAG. This translates into CASRRLAGDSYE. The CDR3 reads in full as CASRRLAGDSYEQYF.

This clone appeared many times. The CDR3 protein is CASSEAPFLAGWTGELFF. The CDR3 bases that were read are TGTGCCAGCAGTGAAGCTCCGTTCCTAGCGGGATGGACCGGGGAG. J is TRBJ2-2 and V is TRBV6-1, with 9 nucleotides matching TRBD2. Sequencing ends 3 residues short of the CDR3 end; the germline J gene provides the rest. The CDR3 totals 18 residues. V shed 0 bases, J shed 5 bases, and the junction held 10 bases outside the gene matches. Germline V gene data show CDR1 as MNHNS and CDR2 as SASEGT.

This clone was detected ten times or more. Sequencing ends 3 residues short of the CDR3 end; the germline J gene provides the rest. The J gene is TRBJ2-1, the V gene TRBV2, with 10 bases identical to TRBD2. This CDR3 has 14 residues. Trimming removed 5 bases from V and 6 bases from J; junction bases left unmatched: 4. Germline-derived CDR1 and CDR2 are SNHLY and FYNNEI. The CDR3 bases that were read are TGTGCCAGCAGTCTAGCGGGAGCCGGCAATGAG. As protein: CASSLAGAGNE. The full CDR3 is CASSLAGAGNEQFF.

In this sample, this clone turned up many times. With the read ending 3 residues before the CDR3 end, the germline J gene is used to fill in that end. The chain links TRBV18 to TRBJ2-2; 10 bases match TRBD1. CDR1 KGHSH and CDR2 LQKENI come from the germline V gene. The CDR3 is 16 residues long. V was clipped by 0 bases and J by 7 bases; unmatched bases: 5. Partial CDR3 DNA: TGTGCCAGCTCACCACCGACAGGGGGCGCAATCGGGGAG. As protein: CASSPPTGGAIGE. The full CDR3 protein reads CASSPPTGGAIGELFF.

This clone showed up many times. The read is 3 residues too short to cover the CDR3 end, so that end is filled in from the germline J gene. V gene TRBV6-2 or TRBV6-3 combines with J gene TRBJ1-2, with D perhaps TRBD1 (5 bases). V shed 6 bases and J shed 4 bases, with 21 bases lying between them. The CDR3 is 16 amino acids. The V gene's germline CDR1 is MNHEY and CDR2 SVGEGT. The CDR3 protein is CASRSVLERGTYGYTF. The CDR3 bases that were read are TGTGCCAGCAGATCTGTTCTAGAAAGGGGAACCTATGGC.

This clone was observed a handful of times. The CDR3 end falls 3 residues outside the read, so it is completed with the germline J gene. This sequence joins TRBV6-1 and TRBJ2-2, with D possibly TRBD1 on 7 matching bases. Per germline, CDR1 MNHNS and CDR2 SASEGT. The CDR3 is 16 amino acids. The part of the CDR3 DNA that was read is TGTGCCAGCAGTGAGACAGGGAGGAAGTTGAATTCACCG. Translation gives CASSETGRKLNSP. The CDR3 reads in full as CASSETGRKLNSPLFF.

In its sample, this clone was seen many times. The CDR3 end falls 3 residues outside the read, so it is completed with the germline J gene. The chain has TRBV5-1 and TRBJ1-2; unclear D gene. The CDR3 consists of 15 residues. Germline V gene data show CDR1 as SGHRS and CDR2 as YFSETQ. V lost 1 base and J lost 0, with 10 bases in between. The CDR3 DNA, read in part, is TGCGCCAGCAGCTTGTCCCCGGGTTCTAACTATGGC. This translates into CASSLSPGSNYG. The whole CDR3 sequence is CASSLSPGSNYGYTF.

This clone appeared many times. With the read ending 3 residues before the CDR3 end, the germline J gene is used to fill in that end. This chain connects TRBV18 to TRBJ1-1; TRBD1 might be the D (5 bases). Trimming removed 3 bases from V and 5 bases from J, with 16 bases in between. The CDR3 extends over 15 amino acids. Germline lookup yields CDR1 KGHSH and CDR2 LQKENI. CDR3 DNA (partial): TGTGCCAGCTCACCGACGAGGGGAGGTGAGACTGAA. Amino acid sequence: CASSPTRGGETE. The full CDR3 protein reads CASSPTRGGETEAFF.

In its sample, this clone was seen many times. The read terminates 3 residues before the CDR3 end, so the remaining end is supplied by the germline J gene. The chain is built from TRBV30 and TRBJ2-5; 7 positions match TRBD1. Germline V gene lookup returns CDR1 GTSNPN and CDR2 SVGIG (reference sequence). The CDR3 is made up of 15 amino acids. V trimming: 2 bases; J trimming: 5 bases; junction bases outside the gene matches: 11. The CDR3 here is CAWSTGTAYGETQYF. CDR3 DNA, as far as it was read: TGTGCCTGGAGTACCGGGACAGCTTATGGGGAGACC. Using reference TRBV30 and TRBJ2-5 for the parts outside the CDR3, the full variable domain is SQTIHQWPATLVQPVGSPLSLECTVEGTSNPNLYWYRQAAGRGLQLLFYSVGIGQISSEVPQNLSASRPQDRQFILSSKKLLLSDSGFYLCAWSTGTAYGETQYFGPGTRLLVL.

This clone was picked up many times. With the read ending 3 residues before the CDR3 end, the germline J gene is used to fill in that end. The V gene is TRBV4-1, the J gene TRBJ2-7; the match to TRBD1 covers 8 bases. Trimming took 4 bases from V and 6 from J; bases not matched to a gene: 5. Germline V lookup: CDR1 MGHRA, CDR2 YSYEKL. The CDR3 sequence is 13 residues long. CDR3 sequence: CASSLDRVREQYF. CDR3 DNA, as far as it was read: TGCGCCAGCAGCCTGGACAGGGTGCGCGAG.

This clone has at least ten counts. CDR3 sequence: CASSPTGGDGYTF. The sequenced CDR3 bases are TGTGCCAGCAGCCCCACAGGGGGCGACGGC. V and J are TRBV7-2 and TRBJ1-2; 9 bases agree with TRBD1. Coverage ceases 3 residues before the CDR3 finishes, and the germline J gene fills in the end. Germline lookup yields CDR1 SGHTA and CDR2 FQGNSA. This CDR3 contains 13 residues. The complete variable domain, with remaining parts taken from reference TRBV7-2 and TRBJ1-2, reads GAGVSQSPSNKVTEKGKDVELRCDPISGHTALYWYRQSLGQGLEFLIYFQGNSAPDKSGLPSDRFSAERTGGSVSTLTIQRTQQEDSAVYLCASSPTGGDGYTFGSGTRLTVV.

This clone was counted between two and nine times. Sequencing ends 3 residues short of the CDR3 end; the germline J gene provides the rest. The V call is TRBV11-2, the J call TRBJ2-3; 7 positions match TRBD1. The CDR3 is 14 residues long. Germline V gene data show CDR1 as SGHAT and CDR2 as FQNNGV. CDR3 region: CASSFNRGSWAQYF. CDR3 DNA, as far as it was read: TGTGCCAGCAGCTTTAACAGGGGCTCCTGGGCG.

On this clone: The CDR3 goes on 3 residues after the read ends, and that part is filled in from the germline J gene. The rearrangement joins TRBV13 to TRBJ2-7; no clear D. This CDR3 comprises 15 residues. Trimming pared 0 bases from V and 3 bases from J, leaving 12 bases between. Germline values: CDR1 PRHDT, CDR2 FYEKMQ (reference sequence). CDR3 residues: CASSLGPGLNYEQYF. The CDR3 DNA, read in part, is TGTGCCAGCAGCTTAGGCCCCGGGTTGAACTACGAG.

About this clone itself: The missing CDR3 end, 3 residues past where the read stops, is filled in from the germline J gene. The chain recombines TRBV5-6 with TRBJ2-1; 10 positions match TRBD1. With V trimmed by 4 bases and J by 7 bases, 2 bases remained unmatched. The CDR3 has 13 residues. Germline V lookup: CDR1 SGHDT, CDR2 YYEEEE. The CDR3 is CASSRGQGNEQFF. The covered CDR3 bases are TGTGCCAGCAGCCGGGGACAGGGGAATGAG.

This clone showed up many times. The read is 3 residues too short to cover the CDR3 end, so that end is filled in from the germline J gene. V and J are TRBV5-6 and TRBJ1-2, with TRBD1 matching 11 bases. The CDR3 sequence is 14 residues long. Trimming took 4 bases from V and 5 from J; bases not matched to a gene: 4. Germline CDR1 is SGHDT and CDR2 is YYEEEE. The sequenced part of the CDR3 DNA is TGTGCCAGCAGCCAGGACAGGGGGCTATATGGC. Its protein is CASSQDRGLYG. The full CDR3 reads CASSQDRGLYGYTF.

This clone was recorded at least ten times. The CDR3 goes on 3 residues after the read ends, and that part is filled in from the germline J gene. The V and J genes are TRBV29-1 and TRBJ1-2; 10 bases map to TRBD1. CDR3 length: 14 residues. V was clipped by 5 bases and J by 7 bases; unmatched bases: 10. The germline CDR1 and CDR2 sequences are SQVTM and ANQGSEA. The sequenced CDR3 bases are TGCAGCGTTCTCACCCGGGACAGGGGCCTTGGC. Its protein is CSVLTRDRGLG. From start to end, the CDR3 is CSVLTRDRGLGYTF. Combining the CDR3 with reference TRBV29-1 and TRBJ1-2 gives the whole variable domain SAVISQKPSRDICQRGTSLTIQCQVDSQVTMMFWYRQQPGQSLTLIATANQGSEATYESGFVIDKFPISRPNLTFSTLTVSNMSPEDSSIYLCSVLTRDRGLGYTFGSGTRLTVV.

Many counts were recorded for this clone. The CDR3 is cut off 3 residues early in the read; its end comes from the germline J gene. J is TRBJ2-1 and V is TRBV7-3; D uncertain. The V end was cut by 5 bases, the J end by 0 bases, with 11 bases between. Germline V lookup: CDR1 SGHTA, CDR2 FQGTGA. CDR3 length equals 15 residues. Incomplete CDR3 DNA: TGTGCCAGCAGCCCGACTTCAAGCTCCTACAATGAG. Residues: CASSPTSSSYNE. The entire CDR3 sequence reads CASSPTSSSYNEQFF.

This clone has at least ten counts. The sequenced fragment ends 3 residues before the CDR3 boundary, so the rest is inferred from the germline J gene. The V and J genes are TRBV19 and TRBJ1-5, with a weak D call TRBD1 (6 bases). CDR1 LNHDA and CDR2 SQIVND come from the germline V gene (reference sequence). The CDR3 loop spans 13 amino acids. V was clipped by 4 bases and J by 5 bases, with 9 bases between them. CDR3 protein: CASSTQGYQPQHF. CDR3 DNA (partial): TGTGCCAGTAGTACACAGGGCTATCAGCCC.